This TCR beta chain comes out of a study of OX40 agonist ivuxolimab in advanced cancers. The CDR3 runs 11 residues. CDR1 is LNHDA, CDR2 SQIVND, per germline (reference sequence). Trimming left V 5 bases short and J 7 bases short, with 9 bases between. Systemic immunosuppression or a history of autoimmune disease excluded patients. Method: immunoSEQ multiplex PCR; TCRdb's copy keeps in-frame clones and lacks some. The sample lists tens of thousands of clones, roughly 90% occurring once. The material sequenced was CD4+ or CD8+ T cells sorted from blood, taken in a trial of the OX40 agonist ivuxolimab. This receptor was taken from an adult with an advanced solid tumor such as melanoma, head and neck, liver or kidney cancer. The chain employs TRBV19 and TRBJ2-7; D unclear. DNA of the CDR3: TGTGCCAGTAGTTTTAATTGGGAGCAGTACTTC. This sequence encodes CASSFNWEQYF.